This passage covers 20 T cell receptor beta chains from one sample sequenced in a study of CD8+ T cells in alopecia areata. Sequencing relied on a cDNA template that was reverse transcribed from extracted RNA. Method: immunoSEQ multiplex PCR; TCRdb's copy keeps in-frame clones and lacks some. This sample has 110,000 or so clones, with less than 75% found just once. Treatment: oral pan-JAK inhibitor, 5-10 mg twice daily. This material consisted of CD8+ T cells sorted from blood, taken at week 4, from a patient treated with tofacitinib. These receptors came from a human donor with alopecia areata.

This rearrangement joins TRBV27 to TRBJ2-3; 13 nucleotides match TRBD2. The CDR3 contains 14 residues. CDR1 is MNHEY and CDR2 is SMNVEV in the germline V gene (reference sequence). After removal of 6 bases from V and 6 bases from J, the junction contained 3 bases not matched to a gene. CDR3 sequence (DNA): TGTGCCAGCAGAGGACTAGCGGGGGTTGATACGCAGTATTTT. Protein product: CASRGLAGVDTQYF.

As concerns this clone: One junction end disagrees with the germline gene, perhaps due to a read error. The V and J genes are TRBV6-6 and TRBJ2-2; the D is unclear. This CDR3 has 15 residues. Germline loops: CDR1 MNHNY, CDR2 SVGAGI (reference sequence). Here the CDR3 DNA reads TGTGCCAGCAGTCATAGACACCCGAACGCCGGGGAGCTGTTTTTT. The encoded protein is CASSHRHPNAGELFF.

This clone was counted once. V gene TRBV15 combines with J gene TRBJ2-7, with D possibly TRBD1 on 5 matching bases. The CDR3 covers 14 residues. Per the germline V gene, CDR1 is LNHNV and CDR2 is YYDKDF (reference sequence). V was trimmed by 0 bases and J by 5 bases, leaving 11 bases between them. The CDR3, as DNA: TGTGCCACCAGCAGAGATAGGCAGGGCCACGAGCAGTACTTC. It codes for CATSRDRQGHEQYF.

The chain employs TRBV7-9 and TRBJ2-5; D might be TRBD1 (6 bases). The J call could be wrong; TRBJ2-7 is a better fit for the DNA end. Germline V gene sequence: CDR1 SEHNR, CDR2 FQNEAQ (reference sequence). CDR3 length: 13 amino acids. The chain's CDR3 is CASSHTGTYEQYF. For the CDR3, the DNA is TGTGCCAGCAGCCATACAGGGACCTACGAGCAGTACTTC.

The table lists this clone with a few counts. The J gene is TRBJ2-7, the V gene TRBV25-1; D gene unclear. Germline V lookup: CDR1 MGHDK, CDR2 SYGVNS. Trimming cost V 6 bases and J 5 bases, with 8 bases left between them. This CDR3 is built from 11 residues. The CDR3 loop is CASRGGNEQYF. The CDR3 DNA is TGTGCCAGCAGGGGTGGGAACGAGCAGTACTTC.

J is TRBJ2-5 and V is TRBV21-1; TRBD1 reflects the table's D call only, with no check against the DNA. TRBV21-1 constitutes a pseudogene. The CDR3 has 16 amino acids. In DNA, the CDR3 is TGTGCCAGCAGCCTACAAAGTGGACAGGCTCAAGAGACCCAGTACTTC. This sequence encodes CASSLQSGQAQETQYF.

CDR3 loop: CAWAMRGYTF. In nucleotides, the CDR3 is TGTGCCTGGGCAATGCGAGGCTACACCTTC. V is TRBV30 and J is TRBJ1-2; unclear D gene. V was pared by 5 bases and J by 8 bases, with 9 bases between. The length of the CDR3 is 10 residues. Germline-derived CDR1 and CDR2 are GTSNPN and SVGIG (reference sequence).

The gene calls are TRBV9 and TRBJ2-1; D remains ambiguous. In germline, CDR1 is SGDLS, CDR2 YYNGEE. V dropped 1 base and J dropped 5 bases, with 10 bases sitting between them. CDR3 length: 14 residues. The CDR3: CASSVRPQDNEQFF. In DNA, the CDR3 is TGTGCCAGCAGCGTACGGCCCCAAGACAATGAGCAGTTCTTC.

This clone was detected only a few times. The chain recombines TRBV28 with TRBJ2-7, with D maybe TRBD2 (7 bases). The CDR3 totals 16 residues. The germline V gene encodes CDR1 MDHEN and CDR2 SYDVKM. Trimming cost V 5 bases and J 2 bases, with 19 bases left between them. The CDR3 sequence is CASSPSGEAGTYEQYF. For the CDR3, the DNA is TGTGCCAGCAGTCCGTCAGGGGAAGCGGGAACCTACGAGCAGTACTTC.

This clone has a handful of counts. Other nucleotide sequences in the sample specify the same CDR3. The rearrangement joins TRBV29-1 to TRBJ2-7; TRBD1 agrees at 7 bases. CDR3 length equals 14 residues. The junction had 6 bases not matched to a gene; V was cut back by 1 base and J by 3 bases. Germline V gives CDR1 SQVTM, CDR2 ANQGSEA. CDR3 coding DNA: TGCAGCGTTGAAGGCCAGGGGGAAAGCTACGAGCAGTACTTC. Protein product: CSVEGQGESYEQYF.

The rearrangement uses TRBV7-9 and TRBJ1-5; D uncertain. Germline-derived CDR1 and CDR2 are SEHNR and FQNEAQ (reference sequence). This CDR3 is 13 amino acids long. Trimming took off 1 base at V and 3 bases at J, with 4 bases between the two ends. CDR3 amino acids: CASSLGPNQPQHF. CDR3 DNA sequence: TGTGCCAGCAGCTTAGGACCCAATCAGCCCCAGCATTTT.

This clone was seen a handful of times. The chain joins TRBV29-1 to TRBJ2-5; tentatively, D is TRBD2 (6 bases). V lost 4 bases, J lost 2 bases, and 11 bases lay in between. Looked up from germline, CDR1 is SQVTM and CDR2 is ANQGSEA. CDR3 size: 13 residues. This CDR3 is CSVVWRGQETQYF. The CDR3 bases are TGCAGCGTTGTTTGGCGGGGTCAAGAGACCCAGTACTTC. Supplemented by reference TRBV29-1 and TRBJ2-5, the full variable domain reads SAVISQKPSRDICQRGTSLTIQCQVDSQVTMMFWYRQQPGQSLTLIATANQGSEATYESGFVIDKFPISRPNLTFSTLTVSNMSPEDSSIYLCSVVWRGQETQYFGPGTRLLVL.

CDR3 loop: CASSLGPGTGSEAFF. The CDR3 DNA is TGTGCCAGCAGCCTGGGCCCCGGGACAGGGAGTGAAGCTTTCTTT. The chain combines TRBV7-2 with TRBJ1-1; TRBD1 aligns across 9 bases. The CDR3 spans 15 residues. CDR1 is SGHTA and CDR2 is FQGNSA in the germline V gene. J lost 7 bases, V lost 5 bases, and 11 bases had no gene match.

In this sample, this clone turned up a few times. The chain links TRBV27 to TRBJ2-3; the D is unclear. Germline CDR1 MNHEY, CDR2 SMNVEV (reference sequence). This CDR3 is 12 amino acids long. The ends were cut back, 1 base at V and 4 bases at J, with 3 bases in the middle. In DNA, the CDR3 is TGTGCCAGCAGTTTATTCCCAGATACGCAGTATTTT. Its translation: CASSLFPDTQYF.

This clone occurred once. The V and J genes are TRBV4-2 and TRBJ2-5; 10 bases are shared with TRBD2. Germline trimming cut 0 bases from V and 0 bases from J; bases unmatched to any gene: 7. Germline V lookup: CDR1 LGHNA, CDR2 YNFKEQ. The CDR3 runs 18 residues. CDR3 residues: CASSQEQASGGHQETQYF. The DNA for the CDR3 is TGTGCCAGCAGCCAAGAGCAGGCTAGCGGGGGCCACCAAGAGACCCAGTACTTC.

The chain joins TRBV29-1 to TRBJ2-1; D possibly corresponds to TRBD1 (5 bases). Trimming cost V 8 bases and J 6 bases, with 14 bases left between them. Germline-derived CDR1 and CDR2 are SQVTM and ANQGSEA. This CDR3 is built from 12 residues. The CDR3 reads CSIRTPLNEQFF. CDR3 nucleotide sequence: TGCAGCATCCGGACACCGCTCAATGAGCAGTTCTTC.

The chain couples TRBV2 to TRBJ2-1, with 10 bases matching TRBD2. J lost 1 base, V lost 7 bases, and 13 bases had no gene match. Germline assignment: CDR1 SNHLY and CDR2 FYNNEI. The CDR3 loop spans 18 amino acids. In nucleotides, the CDR3 is TGTGCCAGCAAAGGCCTTTTTGGGACTAGCGAGTCCTACAATGAGCAGTTCTTC. It encodes CASKGLFGTSESYNEQFF.

As to this clone: The sample contains more than one DNA sequence encoding this CDR3. This chain links TRBV6-6 with TRBJ2-7; unclear D gene. With 2 bases removed from V and 2 bases from J, the gap between germline ends came to 7 bases. The germline CDR1 and CDR2 sequences are MNHNY and SVGAGI (reference sequence). This CDR3 contains 13 residues. The CDR3 bases are TGTGCCAGCAGTTACGGCGGCCCCTACGAGCAGTACTTC. It is translated as CASSYGGPYEQYF.

V usage is TRBV7-9 and J usage is TRBJ1-2; 11 positions match TRBD1. CDR3 size: 15 residues. The trim removed 4 bases at V and 5 bases at J, leaving 6 bases unmatched. Germline V gene data show CDR1 as SEHNR and CDR2 as FQNEAQ (reference sequence). The CDR3 protein is CASSSPGQGEYGYTF. CDR3 sequence (DNA): TGTGCCAGCAGCTCCCCGGGACAGGGGGAATATGGCTACACCTTC.

The rearrangement uses TRBV30 and TRBJ2-5; 8 nucleotides line up with TRBD1. Per the germline V gene, CDR1 is GTSNPN and CDR2 is SVGIG (reference sequence). The trim removed 3 bases at V and 4 bases at J, leaving 10 bases unmatched. The CDR3 totals 15 residues. This chain's CDR3 is CAWSEGQGFLETQYF. The DNA of the CDR3 is TGTGCCTGGAGCGAAGGACAGGGATTTTTAGAGACCCAGTACTTC.